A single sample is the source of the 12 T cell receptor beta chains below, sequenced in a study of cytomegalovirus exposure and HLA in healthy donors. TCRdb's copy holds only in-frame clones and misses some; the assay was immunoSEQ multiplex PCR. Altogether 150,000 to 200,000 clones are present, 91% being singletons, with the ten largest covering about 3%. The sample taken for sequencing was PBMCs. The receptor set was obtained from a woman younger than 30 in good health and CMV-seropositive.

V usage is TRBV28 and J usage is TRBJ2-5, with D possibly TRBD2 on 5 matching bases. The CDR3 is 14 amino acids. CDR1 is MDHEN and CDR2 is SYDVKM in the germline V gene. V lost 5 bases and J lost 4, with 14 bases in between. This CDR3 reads CASSTPGNRETQYF. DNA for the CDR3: TGTGCCAGCAGTACGCCGGGAAACAGAGAGACCCAGTACTTC.

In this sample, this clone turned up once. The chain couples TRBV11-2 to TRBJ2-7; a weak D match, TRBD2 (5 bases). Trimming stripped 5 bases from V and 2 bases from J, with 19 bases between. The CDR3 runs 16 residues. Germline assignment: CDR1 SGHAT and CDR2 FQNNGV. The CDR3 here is CASSPIRGLFTYEQYF. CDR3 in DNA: TGTGCCAGCAGCCCGATAAGAGGGTTATTCACCTACGAGCAGTACTTC.

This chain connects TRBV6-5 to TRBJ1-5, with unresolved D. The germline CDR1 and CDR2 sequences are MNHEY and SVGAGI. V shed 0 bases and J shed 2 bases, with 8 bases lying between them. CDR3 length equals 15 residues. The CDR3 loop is CASSYSRGGNQPQHF. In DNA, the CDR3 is TGTGCCAGCAGTTACTCGCGGGGAGGCAATCAGCCCCAGCATTTT.

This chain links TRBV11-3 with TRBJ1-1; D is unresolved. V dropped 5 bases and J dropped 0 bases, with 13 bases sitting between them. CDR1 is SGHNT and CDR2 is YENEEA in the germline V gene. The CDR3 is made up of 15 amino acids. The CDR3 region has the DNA TGTGCCAGCAGCGCCGGACGGGGAATGAACACTGAAGCTTTCTTT. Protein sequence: CASSAGRGMNTEAFF.

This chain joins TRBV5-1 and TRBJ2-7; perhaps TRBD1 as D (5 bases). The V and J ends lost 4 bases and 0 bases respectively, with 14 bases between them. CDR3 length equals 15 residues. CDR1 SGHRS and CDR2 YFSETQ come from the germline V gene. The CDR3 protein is CASSPFDSSSYEQYF. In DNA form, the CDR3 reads TGCGCCAGCAGCCCCTTCGACAGCTCCTCCTACGAGCAGTACTTC.

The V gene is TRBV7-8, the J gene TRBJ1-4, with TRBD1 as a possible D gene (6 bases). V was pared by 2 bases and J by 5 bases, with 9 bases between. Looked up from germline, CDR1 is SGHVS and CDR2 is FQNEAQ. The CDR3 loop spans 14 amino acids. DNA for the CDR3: TGTGCCAGCAGCTTAAACAGGGTGAATGAAAAACTGTTTTTT. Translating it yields CASSLNRVNEKLFF.

This CDR3 is CASSQRGLADTGELFF. CDR3 nucleotide sequence: TGCGCCAGCAGCCAGAGAGGACTAGCGGACACCGGGGAGCTGTTTTTT. The chain couples TRBV4-1 to TRBJ2-2, with 10 bases lining up with TRBD2. The length of the CDR3 is 16 residues. The V gene end was trimmed by 3 bases and the J gene end by 3 bases; junction bases not matched to a gene: 4. Germline V gives CDR1 MGHRA, CDR2 YSYEKL.

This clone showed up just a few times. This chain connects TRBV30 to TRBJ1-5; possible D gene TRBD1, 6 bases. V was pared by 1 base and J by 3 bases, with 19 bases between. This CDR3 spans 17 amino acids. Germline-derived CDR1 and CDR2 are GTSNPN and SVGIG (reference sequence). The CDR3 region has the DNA TGTGCCTGGAGTGCCCTAGGACAGTTGGGGATCAATCAGCCCCAGCATTTT. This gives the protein CAWSALGQLGINQPQHF.

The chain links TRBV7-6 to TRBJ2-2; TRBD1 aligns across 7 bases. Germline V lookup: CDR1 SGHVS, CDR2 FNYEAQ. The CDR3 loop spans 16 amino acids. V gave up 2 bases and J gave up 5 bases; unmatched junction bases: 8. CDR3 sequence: CASSLPGGRGTGELFF. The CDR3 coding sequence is TGTGCCAGCAGCTTACCGGGTGGCAGGGGGACCGGGGAGCTGTTTTTT.

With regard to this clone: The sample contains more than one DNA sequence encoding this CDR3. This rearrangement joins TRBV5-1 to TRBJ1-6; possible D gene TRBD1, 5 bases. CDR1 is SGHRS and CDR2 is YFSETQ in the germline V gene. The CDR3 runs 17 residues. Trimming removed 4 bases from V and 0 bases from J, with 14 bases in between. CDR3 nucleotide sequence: TGCGCCAGCAGCAGCGGCGGGGGGAGCTCCTATAATTCACCCCTCCACTTT. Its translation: CASSSGGGSSYNSPLHF. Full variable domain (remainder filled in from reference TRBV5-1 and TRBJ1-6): KAGVTQTPRYLIKTRGQQVTLSCSPISGHRSVSWYQQTPGQGLQFLFEYFSETQRNKGNFPGRFSGRQFSNSRSEMNVSTLELGDSALYLCASSSGGGSSYNSPLHFGNGTRLTVT.

Written as DNA, the CDR3 is TGTGCCAGTACCAACAGGGGGAATCAGCCCCAGCATTTT. It is translated as CASTNRGNQPQHF. V is TRBV19 and J is TRBJ1-5, with TRBD1 matching 8 bases. The germline gives CDR1 LNHDA, CDR2 SQIVND (reference sequence). With 7 bases clipped from V and 4 bases from J, the junction kept 3 bases outside the gene matches. The CDR3 runs 13 residues.

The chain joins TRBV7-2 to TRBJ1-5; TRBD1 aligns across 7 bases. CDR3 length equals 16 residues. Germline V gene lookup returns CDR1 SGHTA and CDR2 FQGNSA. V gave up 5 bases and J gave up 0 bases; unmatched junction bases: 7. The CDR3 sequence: CASSLRTGASNQPQHF. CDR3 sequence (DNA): TGTGCCAGCAGCCTAAGGACAGGTGCTAGCAATCAGCCCCAGCATTTT.